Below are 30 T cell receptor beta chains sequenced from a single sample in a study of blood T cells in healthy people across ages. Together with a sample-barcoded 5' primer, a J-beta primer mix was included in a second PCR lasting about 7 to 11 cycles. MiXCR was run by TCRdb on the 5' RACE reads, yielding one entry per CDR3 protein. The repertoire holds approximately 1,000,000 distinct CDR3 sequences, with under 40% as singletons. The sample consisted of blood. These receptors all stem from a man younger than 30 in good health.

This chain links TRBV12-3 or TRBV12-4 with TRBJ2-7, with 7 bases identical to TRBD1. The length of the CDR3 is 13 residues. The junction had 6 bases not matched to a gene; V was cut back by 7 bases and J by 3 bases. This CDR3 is CASTNDRDYEQYF. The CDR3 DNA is TGTGCCAGCACCAACGACAGGGACTACGAGCAGTACTTC.

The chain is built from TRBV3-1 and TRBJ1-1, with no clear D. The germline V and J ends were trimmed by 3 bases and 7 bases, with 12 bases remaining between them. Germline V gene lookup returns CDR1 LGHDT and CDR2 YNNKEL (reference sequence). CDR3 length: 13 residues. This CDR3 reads CASSHGRTIEAFF. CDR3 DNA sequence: TGTGCCAGCAGCCACGGACGGACGATTGAAGCTTTCTTT.

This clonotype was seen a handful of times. The CDR3, as DNA: TGTGCCAGTACCGACAGGGAGAACCAAGAGACCCAGTACTTC. Amino acids: CASTDRENQETQYF. V is TRBV10-3 and J is TRBJ2-5; 7 bases map to TRBD1. This CDR3 region has 14 residues. V trimming: 10 bases; J trimming: 0 bases; junction bases outside the gene matches: 8. The germline V gene has CDR1 ENHRY and CDR2 SYGVKD.

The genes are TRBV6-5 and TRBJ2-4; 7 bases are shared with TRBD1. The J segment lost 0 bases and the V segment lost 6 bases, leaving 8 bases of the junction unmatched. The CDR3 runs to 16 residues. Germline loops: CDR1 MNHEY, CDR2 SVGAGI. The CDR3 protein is CASRGGQVLAKNIQYF. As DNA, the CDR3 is TGTGCCAGCAGGGGCGGACAGGTGTTAGCCAAAAACATTCAGTACTTC.

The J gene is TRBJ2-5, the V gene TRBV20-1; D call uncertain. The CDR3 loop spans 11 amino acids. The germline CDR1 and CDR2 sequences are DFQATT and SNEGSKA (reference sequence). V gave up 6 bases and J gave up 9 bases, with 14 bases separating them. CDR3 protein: CSAPMVEAQYF. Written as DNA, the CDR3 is TGCAGTGCCCCGATGGTCGAGGCCCAGTACTTC.

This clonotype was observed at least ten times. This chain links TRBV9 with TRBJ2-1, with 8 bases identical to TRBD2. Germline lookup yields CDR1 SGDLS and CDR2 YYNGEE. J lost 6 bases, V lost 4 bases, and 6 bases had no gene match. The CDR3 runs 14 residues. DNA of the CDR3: TGTGCCAGCAGCCTACGGGGGGGAGGCAATGAGCAGTTCTTC. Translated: CASSLRGGGNEQFF.

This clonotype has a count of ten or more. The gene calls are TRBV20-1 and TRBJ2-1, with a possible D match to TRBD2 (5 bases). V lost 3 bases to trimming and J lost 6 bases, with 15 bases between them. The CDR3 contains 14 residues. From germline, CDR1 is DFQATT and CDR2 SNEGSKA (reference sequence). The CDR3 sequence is CSARGQRGLNEQFF. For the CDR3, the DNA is TGCAGTGCTAGGGGCCAAAGAGGACTCAATGAGCAGTTCTTC.

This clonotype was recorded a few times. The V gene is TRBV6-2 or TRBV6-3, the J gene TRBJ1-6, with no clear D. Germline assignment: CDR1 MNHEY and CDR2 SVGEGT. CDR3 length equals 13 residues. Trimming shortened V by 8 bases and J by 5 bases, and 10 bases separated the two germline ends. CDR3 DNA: TGTGCCAGCGCGTGGCGGGATAATTCACCCCTCCACTTT. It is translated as CASAWRDNSPLHF.

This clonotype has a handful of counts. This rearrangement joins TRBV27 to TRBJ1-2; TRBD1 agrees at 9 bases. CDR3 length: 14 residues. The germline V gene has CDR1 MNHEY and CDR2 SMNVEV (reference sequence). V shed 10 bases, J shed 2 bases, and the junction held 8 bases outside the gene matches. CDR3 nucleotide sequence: TGTGCCACCGCACAGGGGGCGAGAAACTATGGCTACACCTTC. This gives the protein CATAQGARNYGYTF.

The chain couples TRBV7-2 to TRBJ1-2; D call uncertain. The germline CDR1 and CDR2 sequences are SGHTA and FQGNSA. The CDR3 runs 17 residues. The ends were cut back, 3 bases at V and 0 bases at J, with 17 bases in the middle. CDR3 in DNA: TGTGCCAGCAGCTTGAGACTTGACTTTAGGGCTAACTATGGCTACACCTTC. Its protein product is CASSLRLDFRANYGYTF.

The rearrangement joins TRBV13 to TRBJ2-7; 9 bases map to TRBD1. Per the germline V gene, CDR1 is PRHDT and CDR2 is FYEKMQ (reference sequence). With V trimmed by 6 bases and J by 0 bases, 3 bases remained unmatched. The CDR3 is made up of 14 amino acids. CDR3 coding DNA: TGTGCCAGCAGTTGGGACAGGGACTCCTACGAGCAGTACTTC. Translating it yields CASSWDRDSYEQYF. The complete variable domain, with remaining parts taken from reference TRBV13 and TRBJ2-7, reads AAGVIQSPRHLIKEKRETATLKCYPIPRHDTVYWYQQGPGQDPQFLISFYEKMQSDKGSIPDRFSAQQFSDYHSELNMSSLELGDSALYFCASSWDRDSYEQYFGPGTRLTVT.

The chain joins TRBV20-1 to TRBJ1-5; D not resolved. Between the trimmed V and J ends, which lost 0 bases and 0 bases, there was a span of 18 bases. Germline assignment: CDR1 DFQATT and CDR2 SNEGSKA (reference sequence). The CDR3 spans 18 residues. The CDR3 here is CSARDQSLGDYSNQPQHF. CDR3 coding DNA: TGCAGTGCTAGAGATCAGAGTCTTGGGGATTATAGCAATCAGCCCCAGCATTTT.

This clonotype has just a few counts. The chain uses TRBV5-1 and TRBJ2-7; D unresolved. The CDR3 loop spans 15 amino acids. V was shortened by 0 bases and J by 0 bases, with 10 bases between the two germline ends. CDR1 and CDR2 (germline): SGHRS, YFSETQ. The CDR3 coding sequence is TGCGCCAGCAGCTTGGATGCAAGGAGCTCCTACGAGCAGTACTTC. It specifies CASSLDARSSYEQYF. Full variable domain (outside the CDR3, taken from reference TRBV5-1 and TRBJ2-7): KAGVTQTPRYLIKTRGQQVTLSCSPISGHRSVSWYQQTPGQGLQFLFEYFSETQRNKGNFPGRFSGRQFSNSRSEMNVSTLELGDSALYLCASSLDARSSYEQYFGPGTRLTVT.

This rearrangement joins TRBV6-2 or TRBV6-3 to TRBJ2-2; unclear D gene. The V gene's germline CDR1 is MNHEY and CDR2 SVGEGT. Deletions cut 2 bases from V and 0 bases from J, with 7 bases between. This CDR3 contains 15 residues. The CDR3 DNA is TGTGCCAGCAGTTACGGTGCGGCGAACACCGGGGAGCTGTTTTTT. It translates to CASSYGAANTGELFF.

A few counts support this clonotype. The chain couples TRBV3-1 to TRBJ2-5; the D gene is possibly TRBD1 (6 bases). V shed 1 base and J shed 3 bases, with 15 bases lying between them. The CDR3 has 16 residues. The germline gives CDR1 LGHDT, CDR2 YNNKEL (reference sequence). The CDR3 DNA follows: TGTGCCAGCAGCCAAGGCTTTGGGGACACGGAAGAGACCCAGTACTTC. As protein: CASSQGFGDTEETQYF.

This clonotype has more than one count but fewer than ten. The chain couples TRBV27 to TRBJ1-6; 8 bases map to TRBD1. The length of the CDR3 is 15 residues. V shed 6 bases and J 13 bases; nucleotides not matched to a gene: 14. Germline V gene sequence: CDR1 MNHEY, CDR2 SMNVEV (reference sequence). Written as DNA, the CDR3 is TGTGCCAGCAGCCCCAGGGCGGACAGGGCCTGGCCCCTCCACTTT. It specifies CASSPRADRAWPLHF.

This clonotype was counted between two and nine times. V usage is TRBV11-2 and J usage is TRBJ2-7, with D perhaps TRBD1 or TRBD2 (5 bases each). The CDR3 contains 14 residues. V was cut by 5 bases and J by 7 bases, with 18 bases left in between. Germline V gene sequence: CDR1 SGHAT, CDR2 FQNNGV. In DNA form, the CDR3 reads TGTGCCAGCAGCCTAAAAAGCAGGGACGGAGAGCAGTACTTC. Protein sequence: CASSLKSRDGEQYF. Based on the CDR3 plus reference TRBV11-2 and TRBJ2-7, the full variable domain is EAGVAQSPRYKIIEKRQSVAFWCNPISGHATLYWYQQILGQGPKLLIQFQNNGVVDDSQLPKDRFSAERLKGVDSTLKIQPAKLEDSAVYLCASSLKSRDGEQYFGPGTRLTVT.

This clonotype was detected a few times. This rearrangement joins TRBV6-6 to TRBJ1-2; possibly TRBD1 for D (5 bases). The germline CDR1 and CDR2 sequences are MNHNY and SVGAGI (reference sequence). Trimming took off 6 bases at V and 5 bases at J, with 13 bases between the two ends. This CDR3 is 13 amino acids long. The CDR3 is CASSALGAYGYTF. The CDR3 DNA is TGTGCCAGCAGCGCCCTAGGGGCTTATGGCTACACCTTC.

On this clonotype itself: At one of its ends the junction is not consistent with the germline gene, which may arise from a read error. CDR3 in DNA: TGTGCCTGCAGTTTGGCCGGGACAGCCCTAGAGACCCAGTACTTC. It translates to CACSLAGTALETQYF. This chain connects TRBV27 to TRBJ2-5; 7 nucleotides align to TRBD1. This CDR3 spans 15 amino acids. Germline CDR1 and CDR2: MNHEY and SMNVEV (reference sequence).

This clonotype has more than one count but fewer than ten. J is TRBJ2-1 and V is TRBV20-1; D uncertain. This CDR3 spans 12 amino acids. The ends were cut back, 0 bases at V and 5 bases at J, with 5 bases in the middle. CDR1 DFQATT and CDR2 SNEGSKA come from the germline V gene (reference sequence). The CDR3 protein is CSARDYNNEQFF. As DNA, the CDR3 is TGCAGTGCTAGAGATTATAACAATGAGCAGTTCTTC.

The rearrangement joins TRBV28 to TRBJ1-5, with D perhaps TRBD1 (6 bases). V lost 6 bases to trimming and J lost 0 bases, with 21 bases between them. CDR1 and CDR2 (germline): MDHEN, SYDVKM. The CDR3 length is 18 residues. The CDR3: CASSVGGADWNSNQPQHF. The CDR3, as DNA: TGTGCCAGCAGCGTCGGGGGGGCGGACTGGAATAGCAATCAGCCCCAGCATTTT.

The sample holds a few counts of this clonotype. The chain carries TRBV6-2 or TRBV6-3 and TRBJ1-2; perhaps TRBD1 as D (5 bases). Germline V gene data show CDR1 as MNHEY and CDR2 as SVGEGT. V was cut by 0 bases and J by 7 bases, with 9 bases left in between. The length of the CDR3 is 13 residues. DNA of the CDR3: TGTGCCAGCAGTTACTCGAAGGGGCCTGGCTACACCTTC. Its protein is CASSYSKGPGYTF.

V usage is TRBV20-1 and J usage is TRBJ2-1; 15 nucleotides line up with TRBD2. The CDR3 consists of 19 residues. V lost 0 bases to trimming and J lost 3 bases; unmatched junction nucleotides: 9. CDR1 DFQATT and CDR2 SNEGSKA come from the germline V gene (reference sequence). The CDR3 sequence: CSARDQPGLAGGYYNEQFF. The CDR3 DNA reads TGCAGTGCTAGAGATCAACCGGGACTAGCGGGGGGTTACTACAATGAGCAGTTCTTC.

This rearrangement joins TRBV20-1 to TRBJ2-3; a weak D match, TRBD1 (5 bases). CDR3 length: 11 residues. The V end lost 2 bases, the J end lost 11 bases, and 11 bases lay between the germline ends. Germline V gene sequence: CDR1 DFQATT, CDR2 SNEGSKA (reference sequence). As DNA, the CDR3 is TGCAGTGCTAGACAGGGTCGAGAGCAGTATTTT. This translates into CSARQGREQYF.

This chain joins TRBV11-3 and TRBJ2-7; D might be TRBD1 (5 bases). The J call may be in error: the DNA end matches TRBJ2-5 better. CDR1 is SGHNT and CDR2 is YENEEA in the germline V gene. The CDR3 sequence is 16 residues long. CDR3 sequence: CASSESNDMGRETQYF. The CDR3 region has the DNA TGTGCCAGCAGCGAATCAAACGACATGGGGCGCGAGACCCAGTACTTC.

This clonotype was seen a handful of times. The CDR3 bases are TGTGCCAGCAGTTTAGAAGGCAGGTGGGGGCGGAGAAATCAGCCCCAGCATTTT. Protein product: CASSLEGRWGRRNQPQHF. This chain joins TRBV12-3 or TRBV12-4 and TRBJ1-5, with a tentative D call TRBD1 (6 bases). Between the trimmed V and J ends, which lost 1 base and 4 bases, there was a span of 20 bases. CDR3 size: 18 residues.

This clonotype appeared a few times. Here the CDR3 reads CASSPLRAGVTQETQYF. The CDR3 DNA is TGTGCCAGCAGTCCCCTTCGAGCGGGGGTAACCCAAGAGACCCAGTACTTC. V and J are TRBV12-3 or TRBV12-4 and TRBJ2-5; 8 nucleotides agree with TRBD2. The V segment lost 5 bases and the J segment 1 base; nucleotides outside the gene matches: 12. CDR3 size: 17 residues.

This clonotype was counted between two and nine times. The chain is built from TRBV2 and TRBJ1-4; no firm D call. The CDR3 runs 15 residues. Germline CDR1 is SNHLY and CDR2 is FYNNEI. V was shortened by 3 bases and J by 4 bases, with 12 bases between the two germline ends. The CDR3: CASSEVAGNNEKLFF. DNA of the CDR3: TGTGCCAGCAGTGAGGTAGCGGGGAATAATGAAAAACTGTTTTTT.

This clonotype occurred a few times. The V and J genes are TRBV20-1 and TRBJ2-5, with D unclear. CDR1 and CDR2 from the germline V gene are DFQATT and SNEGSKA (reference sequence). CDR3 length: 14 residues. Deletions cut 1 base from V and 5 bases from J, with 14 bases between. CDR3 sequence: CSARALRVGETQYF. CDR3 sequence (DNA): TGCAGTGCTAGAGCACTACGGGTGGGGGAGACCCAGTACTTC.

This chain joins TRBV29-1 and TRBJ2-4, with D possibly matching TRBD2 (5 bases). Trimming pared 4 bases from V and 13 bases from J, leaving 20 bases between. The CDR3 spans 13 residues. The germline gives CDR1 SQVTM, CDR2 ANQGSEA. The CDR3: CSVGGLATDEQYF. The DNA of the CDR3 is TGCAGCGTTGGCGGGCTAGCTACGGATGAGCAGTACTTC.